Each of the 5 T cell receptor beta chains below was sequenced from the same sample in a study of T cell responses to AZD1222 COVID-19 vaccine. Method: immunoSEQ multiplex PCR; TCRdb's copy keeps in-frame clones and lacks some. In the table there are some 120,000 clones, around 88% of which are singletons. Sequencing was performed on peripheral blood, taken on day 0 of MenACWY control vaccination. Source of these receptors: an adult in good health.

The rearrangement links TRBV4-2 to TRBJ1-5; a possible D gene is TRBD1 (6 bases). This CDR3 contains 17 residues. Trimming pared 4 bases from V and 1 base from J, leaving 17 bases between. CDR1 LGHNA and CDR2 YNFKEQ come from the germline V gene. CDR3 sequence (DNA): TGTGCCAGCAGCCCGACGGTGGAGGACAGCAGCAATCAGCCCCAGCATTTT. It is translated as CASSPTVEDSSNQPQHF.

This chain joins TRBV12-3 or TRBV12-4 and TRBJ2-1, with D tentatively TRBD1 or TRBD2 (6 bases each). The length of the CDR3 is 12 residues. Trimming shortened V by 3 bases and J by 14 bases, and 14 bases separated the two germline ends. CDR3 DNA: TGTGCCAGCAGTTTCTCCCGGGGGCTTGAGTTCTTC. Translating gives CASSFSRGLEFF.

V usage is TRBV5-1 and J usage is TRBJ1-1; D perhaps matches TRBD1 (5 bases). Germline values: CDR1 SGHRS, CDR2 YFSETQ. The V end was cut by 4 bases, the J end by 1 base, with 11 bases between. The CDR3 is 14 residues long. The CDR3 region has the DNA TGCGCCAGCAGCCCGGGAGGGGCGAACACTGAAGCTTTCTTT. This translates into CASSPGGANTEAFF.

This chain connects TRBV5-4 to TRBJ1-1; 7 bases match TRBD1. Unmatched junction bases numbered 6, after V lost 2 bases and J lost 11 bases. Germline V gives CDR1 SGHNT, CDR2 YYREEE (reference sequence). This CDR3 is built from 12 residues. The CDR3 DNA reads TGTGCCAGCAGCTTCCGACAGGGCCCGGCTTTCTTT. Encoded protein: CASSFRQGPAFF. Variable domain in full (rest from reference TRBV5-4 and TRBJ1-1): ETGVTQSPTHLIKTRGQQVTLRCSSQSGHNTVSWYQQALGQGPQFIFQYYREEENGRGNFPPRFSGLQFPNYSSELNVNALELDDSALYLCASSFRQGPAFFGQGTRLTVV.

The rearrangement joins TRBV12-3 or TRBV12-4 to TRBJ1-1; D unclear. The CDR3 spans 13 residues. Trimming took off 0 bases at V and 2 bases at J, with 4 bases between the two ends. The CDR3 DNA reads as TGTGCCAGCAGTTTAGCAGAAAACACTGAAGCTTTCTTT. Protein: CASSLAENTEAFF.